This T cell receptor beta chain appears in the sequencing data of a study of blood T cell repertoires in COVID-19. The wider study: Material from acute and convalescent COVID-19 was sourced from the United States, Italy and Spain. Nucleic acid was either cDNA or gDNA, and it came from T cells, B-cell-depleted T cells, or PBMCs.

The junction had 5 bases not matched to a gene; V was cut back by 6 bases and J by 6 bases. Germline-derived CDR1 and CDR2 are SSHAT and FNYEAQ (reference sequence). CDR3 length equals 14 residues. Study processing details: Estimated nucleated cell counts came from reference gene primer amplification. Sequenced by immunoSEQ multiplex PCR; TCRdb stores in-frame clones only, minus some. V and J calls and clone size come straight from that table; D and trimming were deduced from the DNA. The sample holds 300,000 to 450,000 clones, around nine tenths seen once. This clone was counted between two and nine times.

The TCR originated in a human donor in a cohort sampled during active COVID-19. Sequencing was carried out using peripheral blood. The chain employs TRBV7-7 and TRBJ2-2, with 9 bases lining up with TRBD2. In nucleotides, the CDR3 is TGTGCCAGCAGTCCGGGGACTAGCCCCGGGGAGCTGTTTTTT. This sequence encodes CASSPGTSPGELFF.